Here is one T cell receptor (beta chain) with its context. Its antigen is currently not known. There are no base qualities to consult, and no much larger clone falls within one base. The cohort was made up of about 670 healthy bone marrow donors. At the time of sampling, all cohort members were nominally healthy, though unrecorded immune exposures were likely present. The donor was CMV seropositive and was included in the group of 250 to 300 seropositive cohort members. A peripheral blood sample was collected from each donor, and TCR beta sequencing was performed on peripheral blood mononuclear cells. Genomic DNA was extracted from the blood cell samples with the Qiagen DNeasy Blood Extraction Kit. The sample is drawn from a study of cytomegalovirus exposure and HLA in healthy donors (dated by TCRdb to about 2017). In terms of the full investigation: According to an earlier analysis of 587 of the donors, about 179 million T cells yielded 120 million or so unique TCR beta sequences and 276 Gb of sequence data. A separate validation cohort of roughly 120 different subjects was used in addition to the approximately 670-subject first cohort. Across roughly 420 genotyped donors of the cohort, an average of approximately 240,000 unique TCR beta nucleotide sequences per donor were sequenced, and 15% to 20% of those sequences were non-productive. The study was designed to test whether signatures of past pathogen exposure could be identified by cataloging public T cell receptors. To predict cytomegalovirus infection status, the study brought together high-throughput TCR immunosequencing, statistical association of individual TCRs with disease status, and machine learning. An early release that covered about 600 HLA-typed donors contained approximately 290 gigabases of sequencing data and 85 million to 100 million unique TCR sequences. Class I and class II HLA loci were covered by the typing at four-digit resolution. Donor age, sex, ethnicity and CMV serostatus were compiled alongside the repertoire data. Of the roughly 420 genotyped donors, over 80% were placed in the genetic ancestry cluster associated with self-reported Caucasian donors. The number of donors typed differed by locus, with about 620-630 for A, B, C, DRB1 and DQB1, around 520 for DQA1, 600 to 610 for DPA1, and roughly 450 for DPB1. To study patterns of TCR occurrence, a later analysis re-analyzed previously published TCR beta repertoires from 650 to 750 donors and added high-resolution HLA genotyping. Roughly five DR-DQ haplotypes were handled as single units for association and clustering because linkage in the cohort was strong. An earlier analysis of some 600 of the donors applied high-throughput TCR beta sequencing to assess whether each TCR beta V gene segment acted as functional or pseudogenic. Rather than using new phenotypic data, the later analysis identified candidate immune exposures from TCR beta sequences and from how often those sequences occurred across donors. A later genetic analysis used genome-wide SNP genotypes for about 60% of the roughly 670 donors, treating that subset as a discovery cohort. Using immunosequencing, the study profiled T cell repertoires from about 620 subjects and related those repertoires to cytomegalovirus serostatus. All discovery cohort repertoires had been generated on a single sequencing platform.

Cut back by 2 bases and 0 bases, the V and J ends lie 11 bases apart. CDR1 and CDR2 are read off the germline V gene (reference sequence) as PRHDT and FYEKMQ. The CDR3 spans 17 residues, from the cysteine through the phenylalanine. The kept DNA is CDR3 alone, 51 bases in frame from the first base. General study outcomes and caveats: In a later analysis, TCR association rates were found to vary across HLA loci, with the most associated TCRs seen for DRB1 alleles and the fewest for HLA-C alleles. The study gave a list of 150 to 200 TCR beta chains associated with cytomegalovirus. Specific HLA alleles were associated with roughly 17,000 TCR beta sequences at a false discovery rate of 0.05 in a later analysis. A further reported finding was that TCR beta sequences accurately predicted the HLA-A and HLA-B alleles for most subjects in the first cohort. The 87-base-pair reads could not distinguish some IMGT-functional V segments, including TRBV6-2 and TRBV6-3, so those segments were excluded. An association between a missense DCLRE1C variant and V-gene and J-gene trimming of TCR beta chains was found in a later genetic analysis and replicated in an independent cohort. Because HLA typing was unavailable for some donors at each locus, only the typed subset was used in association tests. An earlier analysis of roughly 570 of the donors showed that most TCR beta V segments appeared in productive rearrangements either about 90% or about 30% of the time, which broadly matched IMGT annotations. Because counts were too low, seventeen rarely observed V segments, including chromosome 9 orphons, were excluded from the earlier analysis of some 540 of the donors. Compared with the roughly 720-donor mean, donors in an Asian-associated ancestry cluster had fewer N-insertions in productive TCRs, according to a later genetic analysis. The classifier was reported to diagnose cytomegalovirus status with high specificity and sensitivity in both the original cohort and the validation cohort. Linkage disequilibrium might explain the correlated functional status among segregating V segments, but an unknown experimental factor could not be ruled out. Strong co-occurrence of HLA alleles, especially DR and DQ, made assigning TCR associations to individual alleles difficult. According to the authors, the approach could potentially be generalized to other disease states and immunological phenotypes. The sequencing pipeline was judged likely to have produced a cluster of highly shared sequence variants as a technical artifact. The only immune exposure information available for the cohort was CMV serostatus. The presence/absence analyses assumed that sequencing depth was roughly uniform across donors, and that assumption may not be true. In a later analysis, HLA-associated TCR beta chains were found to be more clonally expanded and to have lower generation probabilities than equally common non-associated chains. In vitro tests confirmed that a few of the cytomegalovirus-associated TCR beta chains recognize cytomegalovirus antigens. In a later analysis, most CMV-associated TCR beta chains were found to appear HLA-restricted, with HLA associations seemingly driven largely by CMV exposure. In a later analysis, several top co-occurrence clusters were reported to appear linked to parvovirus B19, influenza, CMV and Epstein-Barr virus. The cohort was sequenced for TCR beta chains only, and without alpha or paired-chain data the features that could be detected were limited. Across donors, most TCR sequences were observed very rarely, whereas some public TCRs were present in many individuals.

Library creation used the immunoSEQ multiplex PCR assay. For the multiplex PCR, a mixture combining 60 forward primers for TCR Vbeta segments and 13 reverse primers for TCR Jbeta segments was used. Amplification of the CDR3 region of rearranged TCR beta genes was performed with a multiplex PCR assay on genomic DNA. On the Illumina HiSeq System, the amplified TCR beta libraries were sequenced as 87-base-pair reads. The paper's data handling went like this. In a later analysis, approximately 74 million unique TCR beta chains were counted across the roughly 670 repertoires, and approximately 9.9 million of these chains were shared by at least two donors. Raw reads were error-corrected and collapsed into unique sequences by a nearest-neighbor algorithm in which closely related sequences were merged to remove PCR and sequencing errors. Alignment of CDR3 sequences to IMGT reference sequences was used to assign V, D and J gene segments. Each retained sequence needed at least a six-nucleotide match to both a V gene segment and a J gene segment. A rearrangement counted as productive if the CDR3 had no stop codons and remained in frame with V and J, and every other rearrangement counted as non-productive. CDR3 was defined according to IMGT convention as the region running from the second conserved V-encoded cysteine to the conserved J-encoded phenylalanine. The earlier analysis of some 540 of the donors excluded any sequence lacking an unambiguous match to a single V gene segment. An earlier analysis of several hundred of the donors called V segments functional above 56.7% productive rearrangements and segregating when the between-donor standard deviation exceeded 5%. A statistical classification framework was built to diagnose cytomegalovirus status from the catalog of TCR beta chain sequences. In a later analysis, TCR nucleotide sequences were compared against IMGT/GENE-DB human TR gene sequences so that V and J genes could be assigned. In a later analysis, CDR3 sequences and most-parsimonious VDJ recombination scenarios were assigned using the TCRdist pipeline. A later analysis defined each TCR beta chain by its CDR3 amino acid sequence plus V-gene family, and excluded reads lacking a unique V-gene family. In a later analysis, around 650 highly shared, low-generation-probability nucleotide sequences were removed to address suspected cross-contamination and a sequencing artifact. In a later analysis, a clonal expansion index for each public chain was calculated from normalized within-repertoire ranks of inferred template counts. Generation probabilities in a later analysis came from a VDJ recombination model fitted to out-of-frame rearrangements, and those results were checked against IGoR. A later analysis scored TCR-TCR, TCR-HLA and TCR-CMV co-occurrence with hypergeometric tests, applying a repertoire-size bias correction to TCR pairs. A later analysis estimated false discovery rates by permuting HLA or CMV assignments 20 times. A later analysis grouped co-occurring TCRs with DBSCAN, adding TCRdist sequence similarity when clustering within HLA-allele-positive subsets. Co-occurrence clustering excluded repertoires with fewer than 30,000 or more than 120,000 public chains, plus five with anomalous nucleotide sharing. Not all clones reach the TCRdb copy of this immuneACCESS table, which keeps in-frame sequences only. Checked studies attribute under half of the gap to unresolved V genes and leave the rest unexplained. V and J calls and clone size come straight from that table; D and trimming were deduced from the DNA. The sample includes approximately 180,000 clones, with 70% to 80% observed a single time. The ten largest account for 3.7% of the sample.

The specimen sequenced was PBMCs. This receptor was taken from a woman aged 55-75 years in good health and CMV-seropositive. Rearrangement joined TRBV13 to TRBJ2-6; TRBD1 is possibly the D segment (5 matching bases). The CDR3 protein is CASSLSRAPSGANVLTF. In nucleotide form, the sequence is TGTGCCAGCAGCTTATCCAGGGCCCCCTCTGGGGCCAACGTCCTGACTTTC.